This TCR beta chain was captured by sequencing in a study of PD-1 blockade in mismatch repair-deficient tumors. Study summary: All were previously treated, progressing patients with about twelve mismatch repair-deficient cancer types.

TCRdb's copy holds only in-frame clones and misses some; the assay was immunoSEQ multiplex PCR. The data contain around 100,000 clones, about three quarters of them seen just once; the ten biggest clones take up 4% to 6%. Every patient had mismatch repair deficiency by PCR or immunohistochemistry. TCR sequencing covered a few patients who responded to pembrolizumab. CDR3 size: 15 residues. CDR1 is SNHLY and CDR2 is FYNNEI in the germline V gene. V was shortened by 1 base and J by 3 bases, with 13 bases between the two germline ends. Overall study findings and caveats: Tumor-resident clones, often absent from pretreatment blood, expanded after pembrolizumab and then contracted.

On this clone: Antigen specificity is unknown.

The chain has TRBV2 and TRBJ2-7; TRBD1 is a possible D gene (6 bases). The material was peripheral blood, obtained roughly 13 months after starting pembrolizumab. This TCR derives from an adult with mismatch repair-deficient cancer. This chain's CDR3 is CASSEVRGSNYEQYF. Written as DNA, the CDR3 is TGTGCCAGCAGTGAAGTGAGGGGGTCTAACTACGAGCAGTACTTC.